The TCR beta chain described here comes from a study of blood T cell repertoires in COVID-19. CDR3 length: 15 residues. V lost 4 bases to trimming and J lost 0 bases, with 7 bases between them. CDR1 MGHRA and CDR2 YSYEKL come from the germline V gene. In the study's own analysis: Reference gene primer amplification yielded estimated nucleated cell counts. The repertoire was sequenced with immunoSEQ multiplex PCR; TCRdb's copy has only in-frame clones and lacks some. D and trimming come from the DNA, and the V and J calls and clone size come from that table. Among 270,000 or so clones listed, around 87% were seen once.

The V call is TRBV4-1, the J call TRBJ1-6; D unclear. The clonotype comes from a woman aged 55-75 years with COVID-19, enrolled during active disease. Specimen: peripheral blood. CDR3 sequence (DNA): TGCGCCAGCAGCCCGGTGAGCTCCTATAATTCACCCCTCCACTTT. Translating gives CASSPVSSYNSPLHF.